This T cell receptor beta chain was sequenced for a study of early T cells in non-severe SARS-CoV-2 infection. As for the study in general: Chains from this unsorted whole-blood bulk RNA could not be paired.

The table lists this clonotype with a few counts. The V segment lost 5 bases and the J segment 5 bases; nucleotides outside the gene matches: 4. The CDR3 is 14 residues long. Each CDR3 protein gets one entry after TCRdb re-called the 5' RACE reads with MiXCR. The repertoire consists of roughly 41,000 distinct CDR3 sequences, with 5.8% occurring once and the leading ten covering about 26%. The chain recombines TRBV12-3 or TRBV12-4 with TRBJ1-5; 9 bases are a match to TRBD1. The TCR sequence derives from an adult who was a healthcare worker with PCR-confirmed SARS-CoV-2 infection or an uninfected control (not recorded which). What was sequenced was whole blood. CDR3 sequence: CASSLDRGHQPQHF. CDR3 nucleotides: TGTGCCAGCAGTCTGGACAGGGGACATCAGCCCCAGCATTTT.